This T cell receptor beta chain was recovered during a study of blood T cells in healthy people across ages. V was shortened by 0 bases and J by 6 bases, with 12 bases between the two germline ends. The CDR3 is 15 residues long. A second PCR of about 7 to 11 cycles used a sample-barcoded 5' primer and a J-beta primer mix. TCRdb reprocessed the 5' RACE reads via MiXCR and lists one record per CDR3 protein. The sample carries around 1.5 million distinct CDR3 sequences, approximately 38% recorded once. The receptor was isolated from a woman aged 18-35 years in good health. Sequenced input: blood. The chain links TRBV23-1 to TRBJ1-5; the D gene is possibly TRBD1 (5 bases). TRBV23-1 is an ORF, and what it does is uncertain. Here the CDR3 reads CASSQSRGESQPQHF. CDR3 nucleotide sequence: TGCGCCAGCAGTCAATCCCGAGGGGAATCTCAGCCCCAGCATTTT.